Shown below are 14 T cell receptor beta chains from a single sample sequenced in a study of regulatory T cells in long-lasting Graves disease. Investigators prepared the TCR beta libraries by applying iRepertoire HTBI primers and Arm-PCR of CDR3 regions. In TCRdb, the multiplex PCR reads were re-called with MiXCR into one record per CDR3 protein. The sample lists roughly 400,000 distinct CDR3 sequences, roughly a fifth occurring once. Time point in this sample: persistent/refractory GD, antithyroid drugs over 5 years with positive TRAb. Generation of the TCR library employed RNA extracted from PBMCs. Sequenced material: peripheral blood mononuclear cells (PBMCs), taken when the disease was refractory, from a patient treated with antithyroid drugs. All receptors come from a female donor with Graves disease.

V gene TRBV7-9 combines with J gene TRBJ1-1, with unresolved D. CDR1 is SEHNR, CDR2 FQNEAQ, per germline (reference sequence). V was cut by 3 bases and J by 5 bases, with 16 bases left in between. The CDR3 runs 15 residues. CDR3 in DNA: TGTGCCAGCAGCTTGCTGGGCCTCTCCTTAACTGAAGCTTTCTTT. This sequence encodes CASSLLGLSLTEAFF.

This clonotype was counted ten times or more. This rearrangement joins TRBV3-1 to TRBJ1-6; D not certain. CDR3 length: 13 amino acids. Trimming shortened V by 0 bases and J by 11 bases, and 8 bases separated the two germline ends. The germline V gene has CDR1 LGHDT and CDR2 YNNKEL (reference sequence). The CDR3: CASSQEPRAPLHF. The CDR3 region has the DNA TGTGCCAGCAGCCAAGAACCGAGGGCACCCCTCCACTTT.

Ten or more counts support this clonotype. The V call is TRBV11-2, the J call TRBJ1-1, with a tentative D call TRBD1 (6 bases). V lost 6 bases and J 1 base, leaving 12 bases between the germline ends. The germline CDR1 and CDR2 sequences are SGHAT and FQNNGV. This CDR3 is 14 amino acids long. CDR3 coding DNA: TGTGCCAGCAGTTCAAAGACAGGGAACACTGAAGCTTTCTTT. Protein: CASSSKTGNTEAFF. The entire variable domain, with the rest obtained from reference TRBV11-2 and TRBJ1-1, is as follows: EAGVAQSPRYKIIEKRQSVAFWCNPISGHATLYWYQQILGQGPKLLIQFQNNGVVDDSQLPKDRFSAERLKGVDSTLKIQPAKLEDSAVYLCASSSKTGNTEAFFGQGTRLTVV.

About this clonotype itself: At one end, the junction sequence differs from germline, possibly due to a read error. Here the CDR3 DNA reads TGTGCCAGCGGCTTAGTTAGCGGAAGAGGTACCGGGGAGCTGTTTTTT. It translates to CASGLVSGRGTGELFF. This chain connects TRBV7-2 to TRBJ2-2; D perhaps matches TRBD2 (6 bases). The CDR3 length is 16 residues. Germline V gene sequence: CDR1 SGHTA, CDR2 FQGNSA.

In this sample, this clonotype turned up many times. The gene calls are TRBV30 and TRBJ2-7; no firm D call. The CDR3 runs to 12 residues. CDR1 is GTSNPN, CDR2 SVGIG, per germline (reference sequence). Trimming took 2 bases from V and 4 from J, leaving 9 bases between them. CDR3 coding DNA: TGTGCCTGGAGTACTCAGCGTTACGAGCAGTACTTC. It translates to CAWSTQRYEQYF.

This chain uses TRBV24-1 with TRBJ1-5, with TRBD1 matching over 7 bases. This CDR3 spans 15 amino acids. The J segment lost 6 bases and the V segment lost 3 bases, leaving 7 bases of the junction unmatched. The germline V gene has CDR1 KGHDR and CDR2 SFDVKD. CDR3 DNA sequence: TGTGCCACCAGTGATCGACAAGGGGGCGGTCAGCCCCAGCATTTT. As protein: CATSDRQGGGQPQHF.

The gene calls are TRBV18 and TRBJ1-1, with TRBD1 matching 10 bases. CDR1 KGHSH and CDR2 LQKENI come from the germline V gene. Unmatched junction bases numbered 6, after V lost 1 base and J lost 4 bases. This CDR3 is 16 amino acids long. The CDR3 spells CASSPRTGGGVTEAFF. CDR3 DNA: TGTGCCAGCTCACCACGGACAGGGGGGGGAGTCACTGAAGCTTTCTTT.

In this sample, this clonotype turned up many times. This chain uses TRBV28 with TRBJ2-7, with 11 bases fitting TRBD1. CDR3 length: 15 amino acids. J lost 4 bases, V lost 2 bases, and 4 bases had no gene match. CDR1 MDHEN and CDR2 SYDVKM come from the germline V gene. The CDR3 region has the DNA TGTGCCAGCAGTTTAGCCGGGACAGGGGGATACGAGCAGTACTTC. It specifies CASSLAGTGGYEQYF.

The chain joins TRBV10-3 to TRBJ2-7; TRBD1 might be the D (5 bases). V gave up 0 bases and J gave up 3 bases, with 9 bases separating them. This CDR3 has 14 residues. Per the germline V gene, CDR1 is ENHRY and CDR2 is SYGVKD. The CDR3 nucleotides are TGTGCCATCAGTGAGTCTGACAGTTTCTACGAGCAGTACTTC. Protein: CAISESDSFYEQYF.

Ten or more counts support this clonotype. This chain joins TRBV5-5 and TRBJ2-7; D is tentatively TRBD1 or TRBD2 (5 bases each). Germline lookup yields CDR1 SGHKS and CDR2 YYEKEE (reference sequence). V lost 6 bases and J lost 4, with 17 bases in between. The CDR3 sequence is 14 residues long. CDR3 DNA sequence: TGTGCCAGCATGCTGGGACGGGCCAGATACGAGCAGTACTTC. Its protein product is CASMLGRARYEQYF.

The table lists this clonotype with a few counts. This sequence joins TRBV9 and TRBJ2-2; D gene ambiguous. V was pared by 5 bases and J by 2 bases, with 13 bases between. The CDR3 runs 15 residues. CDR1 SGDLS and CDR2 YYNGEE come from the germline V gene. The CDR3 DNA reads as TGTGCCAGCAGGAGAGAACAGACAAACACCGGGGAGCTGTTTTTT. Amino acid sequence: CASRREQTNTGELFF.

The rearrangement uses TRBV18 and TRBJ2-3; D remains ambiguous. Trimming stripped 0 bases from V and 4 bases from J, with 11 bases between. Germline V gives CDR1 KGHSH, CDR2 LQKENI. The CDR3 contains 15 residues. The CDR3 sequence: CASSPPARVADTQYF. CDR3 in DNA: TGTGCCAGCTCACCACCGGCAAGGGTAGCAGATACGCAGTATTTT.

The chain joins TRBV5-1 to TRBJ2-5; TRBD2 aligns across 9 bases. V dropped 7 bases and J dropped 5; count of bases not matched to a gene: 15. Germline-derived CDR1 and CDR2 are SGHRS and YFSETQ. This CDR3 is built from 16 residues. CDR3 nucleotides: TGCGCCAGCCAGCGGGGGGATGGAGGTATTATGGAGACCCAGTACTTC. This gives the protein CASQRGDGGIMETQYF. The full variable domain, its missing parts supplied by reference TRBV5-1 and TRBJ2-5, is KAGVTQTPRYLIKTRGQQVTLSCSPISGHRSVSWYQQTPGQGLQFLFEYFSETQRNKGNFPGRFSGRQFSNSRSEMNVSTLELGDSALYLCASQRGDGGIMETQYFGPGTRLLVL.

A word on this clonotype: A clone one base away is much larger, so this may be a read error. V and J are TRBV6-5 and TRBJ2-5; 9 bases match TRBD1. The CDR3 is 15 amino acids. Trimming at V came to 2 bases and at J to 4 bases, leaving 5 bases not matched to a gene. The germline gives CDR1 MNHEY, CDR2 SVGAGI. The CDR3 nucleotides read TGTGCCAGCAGTTACGGGGACAGGGTGAGAGAGACCCAGTACTTC. It is translated as CASSYGDRVRETQYF.